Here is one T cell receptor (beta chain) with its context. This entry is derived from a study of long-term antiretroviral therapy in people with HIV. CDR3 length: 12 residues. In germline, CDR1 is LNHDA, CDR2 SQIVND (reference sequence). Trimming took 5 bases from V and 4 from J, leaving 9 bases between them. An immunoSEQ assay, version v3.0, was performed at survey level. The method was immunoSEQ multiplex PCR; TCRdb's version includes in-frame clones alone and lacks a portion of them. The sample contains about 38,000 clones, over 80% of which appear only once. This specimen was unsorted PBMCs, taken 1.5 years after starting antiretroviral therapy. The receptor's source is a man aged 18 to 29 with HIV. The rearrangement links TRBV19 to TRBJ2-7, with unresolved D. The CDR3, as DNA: TGTGCCAGTAGTGCACATAATTACGAGCAGTACTTC. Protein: CASSAHNYEQYF.